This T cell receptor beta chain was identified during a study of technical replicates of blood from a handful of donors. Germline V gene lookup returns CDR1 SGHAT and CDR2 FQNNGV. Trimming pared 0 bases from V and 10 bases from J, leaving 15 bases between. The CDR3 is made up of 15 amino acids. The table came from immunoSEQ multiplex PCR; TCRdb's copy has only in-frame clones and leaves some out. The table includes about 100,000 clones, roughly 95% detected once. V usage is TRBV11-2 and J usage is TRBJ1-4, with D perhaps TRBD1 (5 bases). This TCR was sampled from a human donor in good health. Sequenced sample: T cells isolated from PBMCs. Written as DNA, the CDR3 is TGTGCCAGCAGCTTAGAAGGCCAGGGAGGCGGAAAACTGTTTTTT. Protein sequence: CASSLEGQGGGKLFF.